Listed below are T cell receptor beta chains from one sample, sequenced in a study of blood T cells in healthy people across ages. MiXCR was run by TCRdb on the 5' RACE reads, yielding one entry per CDR3 protein. The sample contains roughly 800,000 distinct CDR3 sequences, roughly 64% of which appear only once. Sample: blood. The receptors shown here come from a man aged 30 to 45 in good health. CDR3s include the opening cysteine and the closing phenylalanine or tryptophan. Each record gives: V gene, clone size, D gene, J gene, CDR3 protein, CDR3 DNA. A D gene is named only where the DNA matches it firmly. Clone size is not always given. Where it is, it says once, few, many or a class for expanded clones.

>TRBV5-1|once|NA|TRBJ2-7
CASSWQGEGYEQYF
TGCGCCAGCAGTTGGCAGGGAGAGGGGTACGAGCAGTACTTC
>TRBV20-1|few|NA|TRBJ2-5
CSASPRGWGEQYF
TGCAGTGCTAGCCCTCGAGGGTGGGGGGAGCAGTACTTC
>TRBV5-1|NA|NA|TRBJ2-5
CASRSGRNIQETQYF
TGCGCCAGCAGATCGGGGCGTAATATCCAAGAGACCCAGTACTTC
>TRBV7-9|NA|NA|TRBJ2-4
CASSSDRVGKNIQYF
TGTGCCAGCAGCTCGGACCGAGTAGGCAAAAACATTCAGTACTTC
>TRBV15|NA|NA|TRBJ1-2
CATRLRPEGGINYGYTF
TGTGCCACCAGATTGAGGCCAGAAGGGGGAATTAACTATGGCTACACCTTC
>TRBV20-1|few|NA|TRBJ2-7
CSARDLRGNEQYF
TGCAGTGCTAGAGATCTACGGGGGAACGAGCAGTACTTC
>TRBV7-7|NA|NA|TRBJ2-3
CASSLRAEDTQYF
TGTGCCAGCAGCTTACGGGCGGAGGATACGCAGTATTTT
>TRBV11-2|NA|TRBD1|TRBJ2-5
CASSPPTGGDEQYF
TGTGCCAGCAGCCCGCCTACAGGGGGCGATGAGCAGTACTTC
>TRBV7-2|NA|NA|TRBJ2-1
CASSLGAAAWDEQFF
TGTGCCAGCAGCTTAGGGGCAGCCGCGTGGGATGAGCAGTTCTTC
>TRBV28|NA|TRBD1|TRBJ2-1
CASSLSGTGRREQFF
TGTGCCAGCAGTTTATCCGGGACAGGGCGTCGGGAGCAGTTCTTC
>TRBV20-1|NA|TRBD2|TRBJ2-3
CSARDPWGAGGVDTQYF
TGCAGTGCTAGGGACCCCTGGGGAGCGGGAGGTGTAGATACGCAGTATTTT
>TRBV6-4|NA|TRBD2|TRBJ2-3
CASSEAGDTDTQYF
TGTGCCAGCAGTGAAGCGGGGGACACAGATACGCAGTATTTT
>TRBV6-2/TRBV6-3|NA|TRBD2|TRBJ2-5
CASSYIGEGQETQYF
TGTGCCAGCAGTTACATCGGGGAGGGGCAAGAGACCCAGTACTTC
>TRBV5-1|NA|TRBD1|TRBJ2-1
CASSAGTEAYNEQFF
TGCGCCAGCAGCGCCGGGACAGAGGCCTACAATGAGCAGTTCTTC
>TRBV12-3/TRBV12-4|NA|NA|TRBJ1-1
CASRPTGTPEAFF
TGTGCCAGCAGACCGACAGGAACCCCTGAAGCTTTCTTT
>TRBV6-1|many|TRBD2|TRBJ2-5
CASSEQGGGTQYF
TGTGCCAGCAGTGAACAAGGCGGGGGGACCCAGTACTTC
>TRBV12-3/TRBV12-4|few|TRBD2|TRBJ2-7
CASSWGTSGKSTSYEQYF
TGTGCCAGCAGTTGGGGGACTAGCGGGAAATCTACCTCCTACGAGCAGTACTTC
>TRBV10-3|once|NA|TRBJ2-5
CAIGESEETQYF
TGTGCCATCGGTGAGTCTGAAGAGACCCAGTACTTC
>TRBV15|NA|NA|TRBJ2-7
CATSQGISYEQYF
TGTGCCACCAGCCAGGGGATTTCCTACGAGCAGTACTTC
>TRBV20-1|NA|NA|TRBJ2-7
CSASPPNRLSYEQYF
TGCAGTGCCAGCCCTCCCAACAGGTTGTCCTACGAGCAGTACTTC
>TRBV7-6|NA|NA|TRBJ1-4
CASSLGAGNEKLFF
TGTGCCAGCAGCTTAGGAGCCGGTAATGAAAAACTGTTTTTT
>TRBV29-1|few|TRBD2|TRBJ2-1
CSVVLAGGGEQFF
TGCAGCGTGGTCCTAGCGGGAGGGGGAGAGCAGTTCTTC
>TRBV27|NA|NA|TRBJ2-1
CASSFRGGRGTNEQFF
TGTGCCAGCAGTTTTCGAGGAGGGAGGGGGACCAATGAGCAGTTCTTC
>TRBV29-1|NA|TRBD1|TRBJ1-2
CSARDRGRVNYGYTF
TGCAGCGCCCGGGACAGGGGGCGCGTGAACTATGGCTACACCTTC
>TRBV29-1|NA|NA|TRBJ1-1
CSGANTEAFF
TGCAGCGGCGCAAACACTGAAGCTTTCTTT
>TRBV5-5|NA|NA|TRBJ1-5
CASSLWGGDQPQHF
TGTGCCAGCAGCTTGTGGGGGGGAGATCAGCCCCAGCATTTT
>TRBV10-2|NA|NA|TRBJ1-5
CASSESVLQPQHF
TGCGCCAGCAGTGAGTCGGTTCTGCAGCCCCAGCATTTT
>TRBV4-2|NA|TRBD1|TRBJ2-1
CASSRGQVTDEQFF
TGTGCCAGCAGCCGGGGACAGGTAACCGATGAGCAGTTCTTC
>TRBV29-1|NA|NA|TRBJ2-3
CSVLIFTDTQYF
TGCAGCGTTTTGATTTTCACAGATACGCAGTATTTT
>TRBV7-2|NA|NA|TRBJ2-1
CASRDLGGQYHEQFF
TGTGCCAGCAGGGACCTGGGGGGGCAGTACCATGAGCAGTTCTTC
>TRBV6-2/TRBV6-3|once|NA|TRBJ2-2
CASSLRPGELFF
TGTGCCAGCAGTCTCCGGCCCGGGGAGCTGTTTTTT
>TRBV7-9|NA|TRBD2|TRBJ2-1
CASSSGGAIVPEQFF
TGTGCCAGCAGCTCCGGGGGGGCCATCGTCCCTGAGCAGTTCTTC
>TRBV11-2|NA|NA|TRBJ2-5
CASSLDLYSQETQYF
TGTGCCAGCAGCTTAGATCTATACTCACAAGAGACCCAGTACTTC
>TRBV29-1|NA|TRBD2|TRBJ2-2
CSVAKASGKTGELFF
TGCAGCGTTGCGAAGGCTAGCGGGAAAACCGGGGAGCTGTTTTTT
>TRBV10-3|NA|NA|TRBJ1-1
CAISESGPGEAEAFF
TGTGCCATCAGTGAGTCAGGGCCCGGTGAGGCTGAAGCTTTCTTT
>TRBV6-6|few|NA|TRBJ2-1
CASSTTHNEQFF
TGTGCCAGCAGTACGACGCATAATGAGCAGTTCTTC
>TRBV5-1|NA|NA|TRBJ2-6
CASSLEGQLQVLTF
TGCGCCAGCAGCTTGGAGGGGCAGCTCCAAGTCCTGACTTTC
>TRBV7-2|NA|TRBD2|TRBJ2-7
CASSSGGRNEQYF
TGTGCCAGCAGCTCGGGAGGGCGAAATGAGCAGTACTTC
>TRBV7-9|NA|NA|TRBJ2-6
CASSSRAIGANVLTF
TGTGCCAGCAGCTCCAGGGCGATTGGGGCCAACGTCCTGACTTTC
>TRBV6-6|NA|NA|TRBJ1-4
CASNKVPGELFF
TGTGCCAGCAATAAGGTTCCAGGGGAACTGTTTTTT
>TRBV29-1|NA|NA|TRBJ2-7
CRVREQYF
TGCCGCGTACGGGAGCAGTACTTC
>TRBV12-3/TRBV12-4|NA|NA|TRBJ2-7
CASSQDGATYEQYF
TGTGCCAGCAGCCAAGATGGGGCGACCTACGAGCAGTACTTC
>TRBV6-6|NA|TRBD2|TRBJ2-3
CASSPGLTLQAQYF
TGTGCCAGCAGTCCGGGACTAACCCTCCAGGCGCAGTATTTT
>TRBV6-2/TRBV6-3|NA|TRBD2|TRBJ2-5
CASLEAGGVQETQYF
TGTGCCAGCCTAGAAGCGGGAGGGGTACAAGAGACCCAGTACTTC
>TRBV4-2|NA|NA|TRBJ2-3
CASSRNPGASDTQYF
TGTGCCAGCAGCAGAAACCCGGGCGCCTCAGATACGCAGTATTTT
>TRBV28|NA|TRBD2|TRBJ2-5
CASSLLPTSGSKETQYF
TGTGCCAGCAGTTTACTTCCCACTAGCGGGAGTAAAGAGACCCAGTACTTC
>TRBV20-1|few|NA|TRBJ2-3
CSARSGSVAIITQYF
TGCAGTGCTAGATCTGGGTCGGTTGCTATTATAACGCAGTATTTT
>TRBV20-1|NA|TRBD2|TRBJ2-1
CSAKGYSGRASYNEQFF
TGCAGTGCCAAAGGCTATAGCGGGAGGGCGAGTTACAATGAGCAGTTCTTC
>TRBV5-1|NA|NA|TRBJ2-7
CASSPQAASYEQYF
TGCGCCAGCAGCCCCCAGGCAGCCTCCTACGAGCAGTACTTC
>TRBV30|few|NA|TRBJ2-2
CAWSPTSTGELFF
TGTGCCTGGAGCCCCACTAGCACCGGGGAGCTGTTTTTT
>TRBV20-1|NA|TRBD2|TRBJ2-7
CSARGLLWGGYEQYF
TGCAGTGCTAGAGGCCTCCTCTGGGGGGGATACGAGCAGTACTTC
>TRBV5-1|NA|NA|TRBJ1-1
CASGPGGEWDTEAFF
TGCGCCAGCGGCCCGGGGGGGGAGTGGGACACTGAAGCTTTCTTT
>TRBV20-1|NA|TRBD1|TRBJ2-3
CSASQTGAMTDTQYF
TGCAGTGCTTCCCAGACAGGGGCTATGACAGATACGCAGTATTTT
>TRBV20-1|few|NA|TRBJ2-7
CSARVVGSYEQYF
TGCAGTGCTAGAGTGGTCGGGTCCTACGAGCAGTACTTC